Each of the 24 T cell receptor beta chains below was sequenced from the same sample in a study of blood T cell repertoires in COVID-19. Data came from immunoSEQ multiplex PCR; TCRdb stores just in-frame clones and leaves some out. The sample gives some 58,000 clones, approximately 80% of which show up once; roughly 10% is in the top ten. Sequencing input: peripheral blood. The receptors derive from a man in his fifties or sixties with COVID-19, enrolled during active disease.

The CDR3 sequence: CASSYAGHSGAEAFF. The CDR3 coding sequence is TGTGCCAGCAGTTACGCAGGGCATTCTGGTGCTGAAGCTTTCTTT. The chain carries TRBV6-6 and TRBJ1-1; perhaps TRBD1 as D (5 bases). The CDR3 runs 15 residues. CDR1 is MNHNY, CDR2 SVGAGI, per germline (reference sequence). Trimming removed 2 bases from V and 6 bases from J, with 16 bases in between.

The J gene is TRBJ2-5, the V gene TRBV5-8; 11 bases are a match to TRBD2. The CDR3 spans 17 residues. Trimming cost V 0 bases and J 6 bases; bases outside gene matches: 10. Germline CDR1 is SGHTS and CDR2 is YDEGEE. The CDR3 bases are TGTGCCAGCAGCTTGGCCAACGGGGCTAGCGGGAGGAAGACCCAGTACTTC. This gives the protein CASSLANGASGRKTQYF.

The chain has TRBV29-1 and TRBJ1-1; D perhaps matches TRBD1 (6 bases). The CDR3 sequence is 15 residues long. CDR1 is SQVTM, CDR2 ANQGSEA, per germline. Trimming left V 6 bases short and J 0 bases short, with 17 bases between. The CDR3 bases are TGCAGCGTCGTCCCCAGGGGTTTAATGAACACTGAAGCTTTCTTT. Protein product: CSVVPRGLMNTEAFF.

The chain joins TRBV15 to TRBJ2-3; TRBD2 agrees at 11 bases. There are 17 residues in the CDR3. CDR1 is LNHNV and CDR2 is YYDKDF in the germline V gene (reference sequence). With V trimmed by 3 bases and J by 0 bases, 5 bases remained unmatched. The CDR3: CATSRRGLAESTDTQYF. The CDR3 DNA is TGTGCCACCAGCAGGCGGGGACTAGCGGAAAGCACAGATACGCAGTATTTT.

CDR3 in amino acids: CAISVGGRGNYGYTF. CDR3 nucleotide sequence: TGTGCCATCAGTGTAGGAGGGAGGGGGAACTATGGCTACACCTTC. V usage is TRBV10-3 and J usage is TRBJ1-2, with a tentative D call TRBD1 (6 bases). V gave up 4 bases and J gave up 2 bases, with 14 bases separating them. The length of the CDR3 is 15 residues. CDR1 ENHRY and CDR2 SYGVKD come from the germline V gene.

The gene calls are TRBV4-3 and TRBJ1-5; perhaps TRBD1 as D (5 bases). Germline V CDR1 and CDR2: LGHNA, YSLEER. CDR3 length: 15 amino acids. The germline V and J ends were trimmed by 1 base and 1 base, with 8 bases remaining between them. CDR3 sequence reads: CASSQGGGSNQPQHF. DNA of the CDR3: TGCGCCAGCAGCCAAGGGGGGGGAAGCAATCAGCCCCAGCATTTT.

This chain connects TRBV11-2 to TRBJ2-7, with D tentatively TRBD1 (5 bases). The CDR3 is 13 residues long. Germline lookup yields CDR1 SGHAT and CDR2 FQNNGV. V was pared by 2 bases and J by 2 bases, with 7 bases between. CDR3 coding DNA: TGTGCCAGCAGCTTAACAGGAGCCTACGAGCAGTACTTC. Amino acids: CASSLTGAYEQYF. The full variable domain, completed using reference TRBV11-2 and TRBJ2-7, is EAGVAQSPRYKIIEKRQSVAFWCNPISGHATLYWYQQILGQGPKLLIQFQNNGVVDDSQLPKDRFSAERLKGVDSTLKIQPAKLEDSAVYLCASSLTGAYEQYFGPGTRLTVT.

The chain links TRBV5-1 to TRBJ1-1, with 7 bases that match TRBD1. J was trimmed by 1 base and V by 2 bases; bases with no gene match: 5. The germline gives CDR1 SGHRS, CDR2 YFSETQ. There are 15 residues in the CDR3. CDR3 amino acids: CASSFLGTENTEAFF. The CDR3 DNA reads TGCGCCAGCAGCTTCCTAGGGACAGAGAACACTGAAGCTTTCTTT. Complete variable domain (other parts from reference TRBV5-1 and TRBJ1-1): KAGVTQTPRYLIKTRGQQVTLSCSPISGHRSVSWYQQTPGQGLQFLFEYFSETQRNKGNFPGRFSGRQFSNSRSEMNVSTLELGDSALYLCASSFLGTENTEAFFGQGTRLTVV.

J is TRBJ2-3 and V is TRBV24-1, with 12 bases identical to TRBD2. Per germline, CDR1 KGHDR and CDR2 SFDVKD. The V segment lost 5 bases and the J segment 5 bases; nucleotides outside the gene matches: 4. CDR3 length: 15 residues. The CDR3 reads CATSVPGLAGDTQYF. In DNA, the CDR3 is TGTGCCACCAGTGTTCCGGGACTAGCGGGAGATACGCAGTATTTT.

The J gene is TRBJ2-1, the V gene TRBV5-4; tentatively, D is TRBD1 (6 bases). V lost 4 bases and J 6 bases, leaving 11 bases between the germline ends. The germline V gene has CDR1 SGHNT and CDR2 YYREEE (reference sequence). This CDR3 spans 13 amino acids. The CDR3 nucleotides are TGTGCCAGCAGCCACACAGGGAGCAATGAGCAGTTCTTC. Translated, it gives CASSHTGSNEQFF.

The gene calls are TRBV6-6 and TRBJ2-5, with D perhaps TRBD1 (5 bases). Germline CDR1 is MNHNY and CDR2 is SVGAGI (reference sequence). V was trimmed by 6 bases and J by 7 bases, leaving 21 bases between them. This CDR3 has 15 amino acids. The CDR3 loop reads CASSAPQGTSGTQYF. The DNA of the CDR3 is TGTGCCAGCAGCGCACCCCAGGGTACAAGTGGGACCCAGTACTTC.

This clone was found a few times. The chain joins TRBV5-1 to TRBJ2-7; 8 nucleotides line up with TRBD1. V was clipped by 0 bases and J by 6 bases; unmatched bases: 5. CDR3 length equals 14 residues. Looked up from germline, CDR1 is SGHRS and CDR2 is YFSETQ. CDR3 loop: CASSLGTGKTEQYF. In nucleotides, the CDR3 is TGCGCCAGCAGCTTGGGGACAGGGAAGACCGAGCAGTACTTC.

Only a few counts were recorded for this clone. As DNA, the CDR3 is TGCGCCAGCAGCCCAGGGGATTTCGGCAATCAGCCCCAGCATTTT. Translation: CASSPGDFGNQPQHF. V usage is TRBV5-1 and J usage is TRBJ1-5; D is perhaps TRBD1 (6 bases). V gave up 4 bases and J gave up 2 bases, with 13 bases separating them. The CDR3 contains 15 residues. The germline gives CDR1 SGHRS, CDR2 YFSETQ. Supplemented by reference TRBV5-1 and TRBJ1-5, the full variable domain reads KAGVTQTPRYLIKTRGQQVTLSCSPISGHRSVSWYQQTPGQGLQFLFEYFSETQRNKGNFPGRFSGRQFSNSRSEMNVSTLELGDSALYLCASSPGDFGNQPQHFGDGTRLSIL.

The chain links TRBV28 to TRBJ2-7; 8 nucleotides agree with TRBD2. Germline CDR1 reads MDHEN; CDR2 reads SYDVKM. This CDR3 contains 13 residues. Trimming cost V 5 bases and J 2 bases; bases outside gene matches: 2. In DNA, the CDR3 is TGTGCCAGCAGTCCGGGGGGGACCTACGAGCAGTACTTC. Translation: CASSPGGTYEQYF. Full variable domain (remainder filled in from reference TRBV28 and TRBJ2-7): DVKVTQSSRYLVKRTGEKVFLECVQDMDHENMFWYRQDPGLGLRLIYFSYDVKMKEKGDIPEGYSVSREKKERFSLILESASTNQTSMYLCASSPGGTYEQYFGPGTRLTVT.

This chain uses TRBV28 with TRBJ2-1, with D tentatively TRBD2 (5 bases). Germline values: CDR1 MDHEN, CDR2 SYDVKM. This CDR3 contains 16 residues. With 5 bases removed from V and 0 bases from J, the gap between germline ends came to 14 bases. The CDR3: CASSTPGKSSYNEQFF. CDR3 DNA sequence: TGTGCCAGCAGTACACCCGGGAAAAGCTCCTACAATGAGCAGTTCTTC.

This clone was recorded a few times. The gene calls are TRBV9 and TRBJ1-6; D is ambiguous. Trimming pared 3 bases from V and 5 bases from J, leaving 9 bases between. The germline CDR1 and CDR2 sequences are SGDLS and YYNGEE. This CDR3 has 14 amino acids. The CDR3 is CASSGGGHNSPLHF. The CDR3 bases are TGTGCCAGCAGCGGTGGAGGGCATAATTCACCCCTCCACTTT.

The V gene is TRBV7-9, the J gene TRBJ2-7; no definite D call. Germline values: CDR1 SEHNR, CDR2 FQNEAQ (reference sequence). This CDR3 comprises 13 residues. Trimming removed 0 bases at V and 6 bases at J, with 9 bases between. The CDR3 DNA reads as TGTGCCAGCAGCTTAGCTTCCAGTTCCGAGCAGTACTTC. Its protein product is CASSLASSSEQYF. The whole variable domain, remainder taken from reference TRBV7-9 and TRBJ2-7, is DTGVSQNPRHKITKRGQNVTFRCDPISEHNRLYWYRQTLGQGPEFLTYFQNEAQLEKSRLLSDRFSAERPKGSFSTLEIQRTEQGDSAMYLCASSLASSSEQYFGPGTRLTVT.

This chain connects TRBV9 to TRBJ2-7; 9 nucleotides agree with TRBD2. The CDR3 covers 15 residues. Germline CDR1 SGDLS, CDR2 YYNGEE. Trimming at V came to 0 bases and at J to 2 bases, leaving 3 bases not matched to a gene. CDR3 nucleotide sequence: TGTGCCAGCAGCGTAGAGTCTAGCGGGACCTACGAGCAGTACTTC. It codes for CASSVESSGTYEQYF.

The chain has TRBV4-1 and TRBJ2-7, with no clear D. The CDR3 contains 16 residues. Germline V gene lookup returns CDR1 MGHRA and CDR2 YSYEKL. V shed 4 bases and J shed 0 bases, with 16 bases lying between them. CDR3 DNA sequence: TGCGCCAGCAGCCCATCAGACTTGTTTAGCTCCTACGAGCAGTACTTC. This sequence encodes CASSPSDLFSSYEQYF.

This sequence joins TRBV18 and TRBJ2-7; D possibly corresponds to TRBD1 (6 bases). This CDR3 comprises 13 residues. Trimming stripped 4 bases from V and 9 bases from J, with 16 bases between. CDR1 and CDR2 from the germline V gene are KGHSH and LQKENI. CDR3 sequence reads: CASSLEDRQGQYF. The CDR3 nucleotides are TGTGCCAGCTCACTTGAAGACAGGCAGGGGCAGTACTTC.

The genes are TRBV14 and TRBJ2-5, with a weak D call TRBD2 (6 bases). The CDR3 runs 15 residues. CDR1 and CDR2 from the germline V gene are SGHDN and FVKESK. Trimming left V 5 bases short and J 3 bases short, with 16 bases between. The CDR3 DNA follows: TGTGCCAGCAGCTACAGGACTAACCTGAAAGAGACCCAGTACTTC. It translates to CASSYRTNLKETQYF.

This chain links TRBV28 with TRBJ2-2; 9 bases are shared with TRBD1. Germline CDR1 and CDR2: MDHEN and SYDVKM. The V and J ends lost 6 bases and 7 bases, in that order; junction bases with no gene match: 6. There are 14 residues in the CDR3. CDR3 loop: CASSPRQGDGELFF. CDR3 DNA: TGTGCCAGCAGCCCCCGACAGGGGGACGGGGAGCTGTTTTTT.

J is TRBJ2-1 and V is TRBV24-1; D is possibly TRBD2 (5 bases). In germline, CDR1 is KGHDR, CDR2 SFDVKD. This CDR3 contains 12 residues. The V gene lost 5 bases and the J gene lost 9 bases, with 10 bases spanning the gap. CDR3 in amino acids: CATSGLGSEQFF. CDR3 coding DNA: TGTGCCACCAGTGGTTTAGGGAGTGAGCAGTTCTTC.

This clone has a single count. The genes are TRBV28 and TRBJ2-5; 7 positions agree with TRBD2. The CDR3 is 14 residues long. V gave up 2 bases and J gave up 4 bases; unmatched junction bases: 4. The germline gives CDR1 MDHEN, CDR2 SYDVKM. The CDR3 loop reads CASSLGGEGETQYF. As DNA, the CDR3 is TGTGCCAGCAGTTTAGGGGGGGAGGGAGAGACCCAGTACTTC.